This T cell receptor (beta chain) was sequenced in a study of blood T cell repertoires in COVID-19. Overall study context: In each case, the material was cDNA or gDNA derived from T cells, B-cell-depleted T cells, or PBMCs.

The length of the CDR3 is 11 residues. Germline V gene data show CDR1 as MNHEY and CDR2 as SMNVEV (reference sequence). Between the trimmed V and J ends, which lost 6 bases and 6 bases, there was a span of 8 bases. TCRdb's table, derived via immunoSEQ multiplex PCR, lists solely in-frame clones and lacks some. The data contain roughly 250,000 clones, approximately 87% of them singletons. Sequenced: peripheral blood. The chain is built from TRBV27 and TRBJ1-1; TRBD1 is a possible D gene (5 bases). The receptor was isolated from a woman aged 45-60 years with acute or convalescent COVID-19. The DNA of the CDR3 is TGTGCCAGCAGAACGACAGCTGAAGCTTTCTTT. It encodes CASRTTAEAFF.